This T cell receptor (beta chain) is from a study of cytomegalovirus exposure and HLA in healthy donors. The donors were members of the validation cohort comprising some 130 subjects, separate from the roughly 670-subject first cohort. This clone has a handful of counts. Data came from immunoSEQ multiplex PCR; TCRdb stores just in-frame clones and leaves some out. The data contain over 200,000 clones, less than 85% of them singletons. The CDR3 contains 13 residues. CDR1 and CDR2 from the germline V gene are SGHRS and YFSETQ. The V gene lost 3 bases and the J gene lost 5 bases, with 9 bases spanning the gap.

The TCR comes from a woman aged 18-35 years in good health and CMV-seronegative. Sequences were obtained from PBMCs. This chain links TRBV5-1 with TRBJ2-1; D ambiguous. CDR3 coding DNA: TGCGCCAGCAGCTGGGGATCCAACAATGAGCAGTTCTTC. The encoded protein is CASSWGSNNEQFF.